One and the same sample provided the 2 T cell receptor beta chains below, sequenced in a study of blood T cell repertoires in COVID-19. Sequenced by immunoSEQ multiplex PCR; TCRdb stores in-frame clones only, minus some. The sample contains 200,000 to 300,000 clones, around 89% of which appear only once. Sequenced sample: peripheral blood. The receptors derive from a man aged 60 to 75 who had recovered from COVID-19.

Here the CDR3 reads CASSQVSGPTYNSPLHF. The CDR3 bases are TGTGCCAGCAGCCAAGTAAGCGGACCGACCTATAATTCACCCCTCCACTTT. The gene calls are TRBV3-1 (or the pseudogene TRBV3-2) and TRBJ1-6, with no clear D. Trimming stripped 1 base from V and 2 bases from J, with 12 bases between. The CDR3 extends over 17 amino acids. CDR1 is LGHDT and CDR2 is YNNKEL in the germline V gene (reference sequence).

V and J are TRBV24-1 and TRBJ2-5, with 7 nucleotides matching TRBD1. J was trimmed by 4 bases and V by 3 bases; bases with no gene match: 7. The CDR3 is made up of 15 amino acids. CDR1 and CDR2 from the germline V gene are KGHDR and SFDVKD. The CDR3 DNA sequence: TGTGCCACCAGTGATCAAGACAGGGCACGAGAGACCCAGTACTTC. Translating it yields CATSDQDRARETQYF.